This T cell receptor beta chain is drawn from a study of T cells in Graves' hyperthyroidism and ophthalmopathy. In germline, CDR1 is LNHDA, CDR2 SQIVND (reference sequence). The CDR3 has 16 residues. V dropped 3 bases and J dropped 1; count of bases not matched to a gene: 6. Study results and limitations: The blood repertoire included most of the expanded thyroid clonotypes above 0.001. From stable hyperthyroidism, ophthalmopathy was separated by a 13 V-J model.

It was considered stable Graves' hyperthyroidism when ophthalmopathy did not progress within 18 months. This clonotype was found a few times. The antigen remains undetermined. TCR beta CDR3 sequences were amplified from RNA transcripts. Initially, a first-round RT-PCR of the TCR CDR3 employed the HTBI primer set. TCRdb reprocessed the multiplex PCR reads with MiXCR, giving one entry per CDR3 protein. The table has hundreds of thousands of distinct CDR3 sequences, around 15% seen once. This TCR derives from a young woman with Graves' hyperthyroidism. The specimen was blood. This sequence joins TRBV19 and TRBJ2-3; the match to TRBD1 covers 8 bases. CDR3 in DNA: TGTGCCAGTAGTATGGAAATCAGGGGGCGCACAGATACGCAGTATTTT. As protein: CASSMEIRGRTDTQYF.